These 17 T cell receptor beta chains originate from one sample sequenced in a study of tumor-infiltrating lymphocytes in primary liver carcinoma (dated by TCRdb to between 2016 and 2019). Total RNA and DNA were co-extracted from around 20-30 mg of bulk tissue with the AllPrep DNA/RNA mini kit, without cell sorting. Instrument used: Illumina HiSeq 2500. TCRbeta-specific cDNA was reverse-transcribed from about 500 ng total RNA using a constant-region primer and ProtoScript II reverse transcriptase. Three nested multiplex PCR rounds, following a slightly modified ARM-PCR procedure, were used to build the TCRbeta libraries. Each of the first two PCR rounds ran for about 10 cycles using multiplex TRBV1-TRBV30 forward primers together with a Cbeta reverse primer. Clones were called with MiXCR by TCRdb after fastp trimmed the public reads at Q25, and only in-frame beta chains were retained. Records with the same CDR3 protein are collapsed into one entry carrying the most frequent genes and DNA. The sample table holds 45,000 to 55,000 distinct CDR3 sequences, of which over 65% were seen once. The ten top clones hold around 25% of the sample.

The specimen sequenced was liver tumor tissue from sampling region 2. Read against the paper, the sample's cell subset or site label means: tumor region T2, inferior pole. The receptors originated from a middle-aged man with primary liver carcinoma and hepatitis B virus infection.

In regard to this clonotype: Compared with germline, one end of the junction differs, possibly owing to a read error. This chain links TRBV11-2 with TRBJ2-1; D unclear. The CDR3 has 14 amino acids. Germline values: CDR1 SGHAT, CDR2 FQNNGV. CDR3 coding DNA: TGTGCCAGCACCTTACCTCTAGCCTACAATGAGCAGTTCTTC. It is translated as CASTLPLAYNEQFF.

For this clonotype: An end of the junction does not agree with germline; a read error may underlie this. This chain uses TRBV12-3 or TRBV12-4 with TRBJ2-7, with TRBD2 as a possible D gene (5 bases). The CDR3 is 13 amino acids. In nucleotides, the CDR3 is TGTGCCAGCACCCGACGGGAATACCACGAGTGGTGCTTC. Translation gives CASTRREYHEWCF.

Note on this clonotype: A read error may produce the germline difference seen at one junction end. This chain connects TRBV6-5 to TRBJ2-3, with D unclear. This CDR3 has 8 residues. CDR1 is MNHEY and CDR2 is SVGAGI in the germline V gene. DNA for the CDR3: TGTGCAAGCGTCACGCAGTGTTTT. It codes for CASVTQCF.

This clonotype appeared many times. The genes are TRBV29-1 and TRBJ1-1; no reliable D call. The CDR3 runs to 13 residues. Trimming removed 7 bases from V and 4 bases from J, with 16 bases in between. Germline V CDR1 and CDR2: SQVTM, ANQGSEA. The CDR3 is CSASEARSTEAFF. In nucleotides, the CDR3 is TGCAGCGCATCGGAGGCGAGGAGCACTGAAGCTTTCTTT.

Note on this clonotype: The junction departs from the called germline gene at one end, perhaps through a read error. J is TRBJ2-5 and V is TRBV2; D could derive from TRBD1 or TRBD2 (6 bases each). Germline loops: CDR1 SNHLY, CDR2 FYNNEI. CDR3 size: 13 residues. The chain's CDR3 is CASRDPEGETQCF. In DNA form, the CDR3 reads TGTGCCAGCAGGGATCCGGAGGGGGAGACCCAGTGCTTC.

In the case of this clonotype: One junction end disagrees with the germline gene, perhaps due to a read error. The chain uses TRBV24-1 and TRBJ2-2; D assignment may be TRBD1 or TRBD2 (7 bases each). The CDR3 extends over 18 amino acids. The V gene's germline CDR1 is KGHDR and CDR2 SFDVKD. CDR3 in DNA: TGTGCCACCAGTGAGTCGGGGAGGGGGCGATCGAACACCTGGGAGCTGTTTTTT. Translated: CATSESGRGRSNTWELFF.

About this clonotype itself: Mismatch with germline at one junction end may stem from a read error. The rearrangement links TRBV6-5 to TRBJ2-1, with D possibly being TRBD2 (5 bases). Per germline, CDR1 MNHEY and CDR2 SVGAGI. There are 15 residues in the CDR3. As DNA, the CDR3 is TGTGCCAGCAGTTACACGCGAGGAGACTACAATGAGCAGCTCTTC. Amino acids: CASSYTRGDYNEQLF.

Comment on this clonotype: At one end, the junction sequence differs from germline, possibly due to a read error. The CDR3 sequence is CNVVGTADSQYF. The CDR3 DNA reads as TGCAACGTTGTCGGGACAGCAGATTCGCAGTATTTT. This chain links TRBV29-1 with TRBJ2-3; TRBD1 matches 7 bases. This CDR3 spans 12 amino acids. From germline, CDR1 is SQVTM and CDR2 ANQGSEA.

The V and J genes are TRBV20-1 and TRBJ2-1, with 13 bases aligning to TRBD2. The CDR3 consists of 19 residues. Per the germline V gene, CDR1 is DFQATT and CDR2 is SNEGSKA (reference sequence). J lost 3 bases, V lost 6 bases, and 17 bases had no gene match. CDR3 bases: TGCAGTGCCGCCGGGACTAGCGGGACGATATCCTTCCTCTACAATGAGCAGTTCTTC. This encodes CSAAGTSGTISFLYNEQFF.

The V and J genes are TRBV7-9 and TRBJ1-2; 9 bases fit TRBD1. The V gene end was trimmed by 7 bases and the J gene end by 10 bases; junction bases not matched to a gene: 13. Germline V lookup: CDR1 SEHNR, CDR2 FQNEAQ (reference sequence). This CDR3 region has 14 residues. The CDR3 sequence is CASNRDRGLVYYTF. CDR3 nucleotides: TGTGCCAGCAACCGCGACAGGGGGTTGGTTTACTACACCTTC.

Notes on this clonotype: This likely comes from a read error, as the CDR3 has no conserved phenylalanine or tryptophan at its end. The gene calls are TRBV6-1 and TRBJ2-2; TRBD2 agrees at 12 bases. Germline assignment: CDR1 MNHNS and CDR2 SASEGT. The length of the CDR3 is 16 residues. Here the CDR3 DNA reads TGTGCCAGCGGGGGACTAGCGGGCGCGAACACCCGGGAGCTGTTTTTG. Its translation is CASGGLAGANTRELFL.

For this clonotype: At one of its ends the junction is not consistent with the germline gene, which may arise from a read error. The chain employs TRBV11-2 and TRBJ2-7; D perhaps matches TRBD1 (6 bases). Germline CDR1 is SGHAT and CDR2 is FQNNGV. The CDR3 extends over 15 amino acids. The CDR3 DNA follows: TGTGCCTGCAGCCCTAGGGGGTATCGTACTTACGAGCGGTACTTC. Its protein is CACSPRGYRTYERYF.

Note on this clonotype: Germline and junction disagree at one end, which may indicate a read error. The V call is TRBV5-1, the J call TRBJ2-2, with D perhaps matching TRBD2 (5 bases). There are 16 residues in the CDR3. Per germline, CDR1 SGHRS and CDR2 YFSETQ. CDR3 sequence reads: CASSPPRSIDTGELFF. The CDR3 bases are TGCGCCAGCAGCCCCCCCCGGAGTATCGACACCGGGGAGCTCTTTTTT.

The chain couples TRBV11-2 to TRBJ2-2; 9 nucleotides align to TRBD2. The CDR3 consists of 16 residues. The V gene's germline CDR1 is SGHAT and CDR2 FQNNGV. Losses at the gene ends were 1 base for V and 9 bases for J; bases not matched to a gene: 9. The CDR3 sequence: CASSLVALAGTWELFF. The CDR3 DNA follows: TGTGCCAGCAGCTTAGTCGCCCTAGCGGGAACCTGGGAGCTGTTTTTT.

This clonotype was observed a few times. This may come from a read error, since a much larger clone is one base off. V gene TRBV21-1 combines with J gene TRBJ2-1; the tabulated D call, TRBD1, remains unverified against the DNA. TRBV21-1 is a pseudogene segment. The CDR3 contains 13 residues. The CDR3 nucleotides read TGTGCCAGCAGACATGGGGCCGCCAATGAGCAGTTCTTC. Translation gives CASRHGAANEQFF.

In this sample, this clonotype turned up a few times. With a much larger clone just one base away, this may be a read error. The chain recombines TRBV28 with TRBJ2-3, with D unclear. CDR3 size: 14 residues. The germline V gene encodes CDR1 MDHEN and CDR2 SYDVKM. The CDR3 sequence is CVSKAAAFTDTQYF. Written as DNA, the CDR3 is TGTGTCAGCAAGGCGGCGGCTTTCACAGATACGCAGTATTTT.

A note on this clonotype: Just one base apart from a much larger clone, this may be a read error. This sequence joins TRBV5-1 and TRBJ1-4; D ambiguous. In germline, CDR1 is SGHRS, CDR2 YFSETQ. This CDR3 spans 14 amino acids. CDR3 region: CTSSLGFTNEKLFF. The CDR3, as DNA: TGCACCAGCAGCTTGGGGTTTACTAATGAAAAACTGTTTTTT.